In this sample, the clone carrying this T cell receptor beta chain turned up many times. The data derive from a study of Graves' ophthalmopathy and Graves' hyperthyroidism. For repertoire sequencing, the TCR beta CDR3 regions were amplified from RNA transcripts. A first-round RT-PCR used HTBI primers, followed by a second-round multiplex PCR. TCRdb processed the multiplex PCR reads anew with MiXCR; each CDR3 protein has one entry. The table records about 740,000 distinct CDR3 sequences, around 40% of them present only once. With V trimmed by 7 bases and J by 4 bases, 8 bases remained unmatched. The length of the CDR3 is 14 residues. Per germline, CDR1 ENHRY and CDR2 SYGVKD.

The rearrangement uses TRBV10-3 and TRBJ2-5, with TRBD2 identical over 8 bases. What was sequenced was peripheral blood. The receptor's source is an adult man with Graves' ophthalmopathy. CDR3: CAINGRGGVETQYF. In nucleotides, the CDR3 is TGTGCCATCAACGGACGGGGGGGCGTAGAGACCCAGTACTTC.